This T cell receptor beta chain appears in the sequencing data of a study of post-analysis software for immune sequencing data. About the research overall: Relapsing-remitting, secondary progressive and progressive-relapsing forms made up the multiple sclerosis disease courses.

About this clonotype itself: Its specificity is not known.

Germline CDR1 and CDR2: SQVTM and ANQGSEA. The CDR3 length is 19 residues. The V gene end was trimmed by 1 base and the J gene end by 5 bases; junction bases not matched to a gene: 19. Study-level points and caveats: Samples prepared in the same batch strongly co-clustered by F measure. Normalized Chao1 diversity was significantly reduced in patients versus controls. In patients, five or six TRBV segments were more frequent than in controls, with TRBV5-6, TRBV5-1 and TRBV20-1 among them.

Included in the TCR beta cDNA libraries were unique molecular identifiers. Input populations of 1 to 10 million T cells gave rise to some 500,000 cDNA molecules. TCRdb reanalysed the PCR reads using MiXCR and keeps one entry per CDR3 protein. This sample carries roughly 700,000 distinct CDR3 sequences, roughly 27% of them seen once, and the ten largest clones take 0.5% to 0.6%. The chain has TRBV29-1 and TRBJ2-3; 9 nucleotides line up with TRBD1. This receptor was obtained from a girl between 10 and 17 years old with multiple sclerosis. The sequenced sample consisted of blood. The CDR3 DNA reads TGCAGCGTTGAAGGGGGAGGGTCTCCGGGACAGGGTGTTGTAGATACGCAGTATTTT. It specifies CSVEGGGSPGQGVVDTQYF.